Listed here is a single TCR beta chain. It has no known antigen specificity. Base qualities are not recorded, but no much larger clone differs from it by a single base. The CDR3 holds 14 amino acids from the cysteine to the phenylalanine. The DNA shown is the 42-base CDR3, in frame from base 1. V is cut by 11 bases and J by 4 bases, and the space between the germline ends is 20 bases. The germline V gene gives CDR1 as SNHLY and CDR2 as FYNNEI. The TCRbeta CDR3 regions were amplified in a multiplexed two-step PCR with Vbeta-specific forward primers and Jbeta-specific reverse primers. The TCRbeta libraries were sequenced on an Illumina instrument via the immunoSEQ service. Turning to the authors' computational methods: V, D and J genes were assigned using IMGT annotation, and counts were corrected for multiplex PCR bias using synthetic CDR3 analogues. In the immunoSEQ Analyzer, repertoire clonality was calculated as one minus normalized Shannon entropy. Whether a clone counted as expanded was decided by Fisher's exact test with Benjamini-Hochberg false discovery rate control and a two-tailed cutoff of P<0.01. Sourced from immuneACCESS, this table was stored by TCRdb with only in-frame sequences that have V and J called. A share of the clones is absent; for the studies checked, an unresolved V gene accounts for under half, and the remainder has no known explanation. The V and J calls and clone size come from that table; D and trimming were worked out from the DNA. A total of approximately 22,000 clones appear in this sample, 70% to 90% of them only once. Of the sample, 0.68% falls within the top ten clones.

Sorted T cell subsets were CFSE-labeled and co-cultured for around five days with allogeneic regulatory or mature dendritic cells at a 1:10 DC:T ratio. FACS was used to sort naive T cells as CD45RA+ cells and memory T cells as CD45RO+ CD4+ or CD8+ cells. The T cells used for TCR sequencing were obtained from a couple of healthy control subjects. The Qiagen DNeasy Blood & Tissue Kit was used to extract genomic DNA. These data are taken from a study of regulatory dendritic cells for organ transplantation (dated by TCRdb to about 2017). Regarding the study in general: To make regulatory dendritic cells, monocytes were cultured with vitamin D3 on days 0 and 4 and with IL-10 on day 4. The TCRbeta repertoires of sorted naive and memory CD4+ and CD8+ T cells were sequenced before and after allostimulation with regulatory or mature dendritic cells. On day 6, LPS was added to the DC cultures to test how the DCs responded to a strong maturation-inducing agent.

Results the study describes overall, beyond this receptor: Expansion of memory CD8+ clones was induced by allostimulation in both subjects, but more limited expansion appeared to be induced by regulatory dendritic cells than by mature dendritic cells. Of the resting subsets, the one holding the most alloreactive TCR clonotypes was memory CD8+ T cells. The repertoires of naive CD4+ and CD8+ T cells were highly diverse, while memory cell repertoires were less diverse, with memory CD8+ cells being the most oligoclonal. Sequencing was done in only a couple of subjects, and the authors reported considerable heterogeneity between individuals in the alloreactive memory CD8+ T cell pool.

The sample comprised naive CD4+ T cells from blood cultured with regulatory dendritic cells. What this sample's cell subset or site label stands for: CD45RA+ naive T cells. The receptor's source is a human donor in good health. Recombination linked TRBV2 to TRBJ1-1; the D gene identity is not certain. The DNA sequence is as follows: TGTGCCGACTCCCGGGAGGGAATAATCACTGAAGCTTTCTTT. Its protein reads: CADSREGIITEAFF.